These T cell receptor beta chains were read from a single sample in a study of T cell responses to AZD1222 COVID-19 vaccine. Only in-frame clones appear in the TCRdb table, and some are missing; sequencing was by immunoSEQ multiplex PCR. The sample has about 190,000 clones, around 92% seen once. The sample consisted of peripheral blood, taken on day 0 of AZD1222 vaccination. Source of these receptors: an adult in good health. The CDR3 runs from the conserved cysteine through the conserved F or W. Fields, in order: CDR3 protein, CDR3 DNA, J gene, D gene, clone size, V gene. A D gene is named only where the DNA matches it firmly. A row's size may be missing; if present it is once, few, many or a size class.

cdr3_aa: CASSLVMGLGTEAFF
cdr3_nt: TGTGCCAGCAGCTTAGTGATGGGCTTAGGTACTGAAGCTTTCTTT
j_call: TRBJ1-1
d_call: .
clone_size: once
v_call: TRBV11-2

cdr3_aa: CASTSPGATEAFF
cdr3_nt: TGTGCCAGCACTTCTCCAGGGGCCACTGAAGCTTTCTTT
j_call: TRBJ1-1
d_call: .
clone_size: .
v_call: TRBV12-3/TRBV12-4

cdr3_aa: CASSQGGGSGGFF
cdr3_nt: TGTGCCAGCAGCCAAGGCGGCGGGAGCGGGGGGTTCTTC
j_call: TRBJ2-1
d_call: TRBD2
clone_size: once
v_call: TRBV3-1/TRBV3-2

cdr3_aa: CASSIANQPQHF
cdr3_nt: TGTGCCAGTAGTATAGCGAATCAGCCCCAGCATTTT
j_call: TRBJ1-5
d_call: .
clone_size: .
v_call: TRBV19

cdr3_aa: CASNQVGYEQYF
cdr3_nt: TGTGCCAGCAATCAGGTGGGGTACGAGCAGTACTTC
j_call: TRBJ2-7
d_call: .
clone_size: once
v_call: TRBV28

cdr3_aa: CATSSGGTDEQFF
cdr3_nt: TGTGCCACCAGCTCTGGGGGAACGGATGAGCAGTTCTTC
j_call: TRBJ2-1
d_call: .
clone_size: .
v_call: TRBV15

cdr3_aa: CASSLELASGSLGETQYF
cdr3_nt: TGTGCCAGCAGCTTAGAGTTGGCTAGCGGGAGTCTAGGGGAGACCCAGTACTTC
j_call: TRBJ2-5
d_call: TRBD2
clone_size: .
v_call: TRBV7-6

cdr3_aa: CASSQSPRQGLFDTQYF
cdr3_nt: TGTGCCAGCAGCCAAAGTCCGCGACAGGGACTCTTTGATACGCAGTATTTT
j_call: TRBJ2-3
d_call: .
clone_size: .
v_call: TRBV14

cdr3_aa: CSVDVSNTEAFF
cdr3_nt: TGCAGCGTTGATGTCTCGAACACTGAAGCTTTCTTT
j_call: TRBJ1-1
d_call: .
clone_size: .
v_call: TRBV29-1

cdr3_aa: CAISESNSNGVAFF
cdr3_nt: TGTGCCATCAGTGAGTCAAACAGCAACGGTGTGGCGTTCTTC
j_call: TRBJ2-1
d_call: .
clone_size: .
v_call: TRBV10-3

cdr3_aa: CSGGAGTGGNEQYF
cdr3_nt: TGCAGCGGGGGCGCTGGGACAGGGGGCAACGAGCAGTACTTC
j_call: TRBJ2-7
d_call: TRBD1
clone_size: .
v_call: TRBV29-1

cdr3_aa: CASSRWNTEAFF
cdr3_nt: TGTGCCAGTAGTAGATGGAACACTGAAGCTTTCTTT
j_call: TRBJ1-1
d_call: .
clone_size: once
v_call: TRBV19

cdr3_aa: CAISAVSETQYF
cdr3_nt: TGTGCCATCAGTGCCGTCTCAGAGACCCAGTACTTC
j_call: TRBJ2-5
d_call: .
clone_size: .
v_call: TRBV10-3

cdr3_aa: CSVEEPPGGYTF
cdr3_nt: TGCAGCGTTGAAGAACCGCCGGGTGGCTACACCTTC
j_call: TRBJ1-2
d_call: .
clone_size: .
v_call: TRBV29-1

cdr3_aa: CASSPRDRLSEQYF
cdr3_nt: TGCGCCAGCAGCCCCAGGGACAGATTGAGCGAGCAGTACTTC
j_call: TRBJ2-7
d_call: TRBD1
clone_size: .
v_call: TRBV4-1

cdr3_aa: CASSLGQGAGYGYTF
cdr3_nt: TGCGCCAGCAGCTTGGGACAGGGGGCGGGCTATGGCTACACCTTC
j_call: TRBJ1-2
d_call: TRBD1
clone_size: .
v_call: TRBV5-1

cdr3_aa: CASSRSGGLDTEAFF
cdr3_nt: TGTGCCAGCAGCAGATCGGGGGGCTTGGACACTGAAGCTTTCTTT
j_call: TRBJ1-1
d_call: .
clone_size: .
v_call: TRBV7-3

cdr3_aa: CASSYPRGEGSYEQYF
cdr3_nt: TGTGCCAGCAGTTACCCCCGGGGGGAGGGCTCCTACGAGCAGTACTTC
j_call: TRBJ2-7
d_call: TRBD2
clone_size: .
v_call: TRBV6-6

cdr3_aa: CASSTHPRRGADTDTQYF
cdr3_nt: TGTGCCAGCAGCACACACCCCCGGCGGGGGGCTGACACAGATACGCAGTATTTT
j_call: TRBJ2-3
d_call: .
clone_size: .
v_call: TRBV21-1

cdr3_aa: CASSGQQTYGYTF
cdr3_nt: TGTGCCAGCAGTGGGCAACAGACCTATGGCTACACCTTC
j_call: TRBJ1-2
d_call: .
clone_size: .
v_call: TRBV6-4

cdr3_aa: CASSLARGNTGELFF
cdr3_nt: TGTGCCAGCAGCTTAGCTCGAGGGAACACCGGGGAGCTGTTTTTT
j_call: TRBJ2-2
d_call: .
clone_size: .
v_call: TRBV7-9

cdr3_aa: CATRAGQGPYEQYF
cdr3_nt: TGTGCCACAAGGGCGGGACAGGGCCCCTACGAGCAGTACTTC
j_call: TRBJ2-7
d_call: TRBD1
clone_size: once
v_call: TRBV2

cdr3_aa: CASRNSYGYTF
cdr3_nt: TGTGCCAGCAGGAACAGCTATGGCTACACCTTC
j_call: TRBJ1-2
d_call: .
clone_size: once
v_call: TRBV28